This T cell receptor beta chain was captured by sequencing in a study of T cell responses to AZD1222 COVID-19 vaccine. Repertoires were generated with immunoSEQ multiplex PCR, while TCRdb's copy carries only in-frame clones and drops some. The data hold about 66,000 clones, with approximately 80% observed a single time. The germline V gene has CDR1 MDHEN and CDR2 SYDVKM. The CDR3 length is 18 residues. V lost 7 bases and J lost 0, with 24 bases in between. Sequences were derived from peripheral blood, sampled 28 days after the second AZD1222 dose. The chain recombines TRBV28 with TRBJ1-1, with D hard to call. The receptor was derived from an adult who received the AZD1222 COVID-19 vaccine. In DNA form, the CDR3 reads TGTGCCAGCAACCGAGACACATTTCAACGTTTGGTGAACACTGAAGCTTTCTTT. The encoded protein is CASNRDTFQRLVNTEAFF.